Listed below are T cell receptor beta chains from one sample, sequenced in a study of human T cells and chemical hapten exposure. TCRdb processed the RACE reads anew with MiXCR; each CDR3 protein has one entry. The sample has roughly 200,000 distinct CDR3 sequences, approximately 24% seen once. The source material was whole blood, sampled in connection with sensitization to the hapten diphenylcyclopropenone (DPC). These receptors were collected from a woman in her thirties or forties with alopecia areata. Some clones in this sample may be carry-over from other donors' samples. The CDR3 runs from the conserved cysteine through the conserved F or W. The D gene is left open where the match is weak. Rows may omit the clone size; those that give it use once, few, many or a size class.

-	few	TRBJ1-2	TRBV29-1	CSVEGDAHGYTF	TGCAGCGTTGAGGGGGACGCTCATGGCTACACCTTC
TRBD1	few	TRBJ1-1	TRBV6-2/TRBV6-3	CASTDYPGVTGAGTEAFF	TGTGCCAGCACCGATTACCCGGGGGTTACAGGGGCAGGGACTGAAGCTTTCTTT
TRBD2	-	TRBJ2-2	TRBV7-9	CASYGLAANTGELFF	TGTGCCAGCTACGGACTAGCGGCGAACACCGGGGAGCTGTTTTTT
-	many	TRBJ2-5	TRBV29-1	CSVGQETQYF	TGCAGCGTCGGTCAAGAGACCCAGTACTTC
TRBD2	few	TRBJ2-3	TRBV20-1	CSAAESGSVLTDTQYF	TGCAGTGCCGCAGAGAGCGGGAGTGTTCTGACAGATACGCAGTATTTT
-	many	TRBJ1-1	TRBV20-1	CSASLVLYLDTEAFF	TGCAGTGCTAGTCTCGTTTTATATTTAGACACTGAAGCTTTCTTT
-	-	TRBJ2-3	TRBV5-1	CASSFHTGSTDTQYF	TGCGCCAGCAGCTTCCACACAGGCAGCACAGATACGCAGTATTTT
TRBD1	few	TRBJ2-7	TRBV10-3	CAISERQGRDEQYF	TGTGCCATCAGTGAACGACAGGGGCGGGACGAGCAGTACTTC
TRBD2	few	TRBJ2-7	TRBV6-2/TRBV6-3	CASRLLAGGTYEQYF	TGTGCCAGCAGACTACTAGCGGGAGGAACCTACGAGCAGTACTTC
TRBD2	-	TRBJ2-1	TRBV6-4	CASSPSGLAGAVEQFF	TGTGCCAGCAGCCCATCGGGACTAGCGGGAGCAGTTGAGCAGTTCTTC
-	few	TRBJ2-1	TRBV20-1	CSASGLSLDVDEQFF	TGCAGTGCTAGCGGACTAAGTCTGGATGTCGATGAGCAGTTCTTC
TRBD2	-	TRBJ2-2	TRBV10-3	CAIGTSGNTGELFF	TGTGCCATCGGGACTAGCGGGAACACCGGGGAGCTGTTTTTT
-	-	TRBJ2-7	TRBV20-1	CSANREQYF	TGCAGTGCTAATCGAGAGCAGTACTTC
TRBD2	-	TRBJ2-3	TRBV28	CASSAVRGTSGYSGDTQYF	TGTGCCAGCAGTGCGGTTCGAGGGACTAGCGGGTATTCGGGAGATACGCAGTATTTT
TRBD2	few	TRBJ2-1	TRBV6-2/TRBV6-3	CASSYSRLAGPVF	TGTGCCAGCAGTTACTCAAGACTAGCGGGACCGGTCTTC